Following are 29 T cell receptor beta chains from one sample sequenced in a study of identical twins. From the 5' RACE reads, TCRdb called clonotypes with MiXCR, one entry per CDR3 protein. The sample has about 260,000 distinct CDR3 sequences, around 6.6% seen once. The data also belong to a second study, concerning yellow fever vaccine responses in identical twins.

Sequencing was performed on memory (CD45RO+) T cells sorted from blood. The receptor set was obtained from a woman aged 18-29 years in good health.

A few counts support this clonotype. The chain combines TRBV20-1 with TRBJ2-7; unclear D gene. Germline CDR1 and CDR2: DFQATT and SNEGSKA (reference sequence). The CDR3 runs 12 residues. Between the trimmed V and J ends, which lost 8 bases and 0 bases, there was a span of 11 bases. The chain's CDR3 is CSCSQNSYEQYF. The CDR3 DNA reads TGCAGTTGCAGCCAGAACTCCTACGAGCAGTACTTC.

This clonotype was detected ten times or more. This chain joins TRBV20-1 and TRBJ2-7; TRBD2 might be the D (5 bases). The germline gives CDR1 DFQATT, CDR2 SNEGSKA (reference sequence). The V end was cut by 1 base, the J end by 0 bases, with 10 bases between. The CDR3 totals 14 residues. For the CDR3, the DNA is TGCAGTGCTAGAGTTGAGCGGAGCTCCTACGAGCAGTACTTC. Protein product: CSARVERSSYEQYF.

V gene TRBV14 combines with J gene TRBJ2-5, with D perhaps matching TRBD2 (5 bases). In germline, CDR1 is SGHDN, CDR2 FVKESK. V was cut by 5 bases and J by 1 base, with 11 bases left in between. The CDR3 has 14 amino acids. CDR3 protein: CASSIQRSQETQYF. In nucleotides, the CDR3 is TGTGCCAGCAGCATACAGCGGAGCCAAGAGACCCAGTACTTC. Drawing the rest from reference TRBV14 and TRBJ2-5, the complete variable domain is EAGVTQFPSHSVIEKGQTVTLRCDPISGHDNLYWYRRVMGKEIKFLLHFVKESKQDESGMPNNRFLAERTGGTYSTLKVQPAELEDSGVYFCASSIQRSQETQYFGPGTRLLVL.

This clonotype was counted ten times or more. The CDR3 region is CASSSTSGNTIYF. CDR3 DNA: TGTGCCAGCAGCTCCACCTCTGGAAACACCATATATTTT. V usage is TRBV7-2 and J usage is TRBJ1-3; D is unclear. The ends were cut back, 4 bases at V and 0 bases at J, with 4 bases in the middle. This CDR3 contains 13 residues. Germline assignment: CDR1 SGHTA and CDR2 FQGNSA.

This clonotype was detected only a few times. The chain uses TRBV7-9 and TRBJ1-1; 8 positions agree with TRBD1. This CDR3 comprises 14 residues. The junction had 6 bases not matched to a gene; V was cut back by 2 bases and J by 7 bases. The germline V gene encodes CDR1 SEHNR and CDR2 FQNEAQ (reference sequence). CDR3 amino acids: CASSLTGGVDEAFF. The CDR3 DNA reads as TGTGCCAGCAGCTTAACAGGGGGAGTTGATGAAGCTTTCTTT.

This clonotype has a handful of counts. Here the CDR3 DNA reads TGCAGCGTTGGAGGACTAGCGGAGTACTTC. Its translation is CSVGGLAEYF. V usage is TRBV29-1 and J usage is TRBJ2-5; 10 bases are shared with TRBD2. Trimming cost V 4 bases and J 12 bases; bases outside gene matches: 2. CDR3 length equals 10 residues. The germline gives CDR1 SQVTM, CDR2 ANQGSEA.

This clonotype was recorded at least ten times. CDR3 region: CASSILAGGPPEQYF. CDR3 in DNA: TGTGCCAGCAGCATACTAGCGGGAGGGCCCCCCGAGCAGTACTTC. This chain connects TRBV7-2 to TRBJ2-7, with 13 bases fitting TRBD2. The CDR3 runs to 15 residues. Germline loops: CDR1 SGHTA, CDR2 FQGNSA. The ends lost 5 bases at V and 6 bases at J; junction bases unmatched: 7.

This clonotype occurred a few times. The V gene is TRBV5-6, the J gene TRBJ1-4; 7 positions match TRBD1. Looked up from germline, CDR1 is SGHDT and CDR2 is YYEEEE. The CDR3 is 16 amino acids. The J segment lost 0 bases and the V segment lost 4 bases, leaving 6 bases of the junction unmatched. The CDR3 here is CASSRKGAATNEKLFF. The CDR3 bases are TGTGCCAGCAGCAGGAAGGGGGCTGCAACTAATGAAAAACTGTTTTTT.

This clonotype has at least ten counts. V usage is TRBV2 and J usage is TRBJ2-1, with 12 bases lining up with TRBD1. The V segment lost 6 bases and the J segment 9 bases; nucleotides outside the gene matches: 9. This CDR3 region has 15 residues. Germline V gene data show CDR1 as SNHLY and CDR2 as FYNNEI. CDR3 sequence: CASRSPGQGAGEQFF. CDR3 bases: TGTGCCAGCAGATCCCCGGGACAGGGGGCCGGTGAGCAGTTCTTC.

This clonotype has just a few counts. The CDR3 sequence is CASSRGLDYEQYF. For the CDR3, the DNA is TGTGCCAGCAGCCGCGGGCTTGACTACGAGCAGTACTTC. The chain recombines TRBV28 with TRBJ2-7; perhaps TRBD2 as D (5 bases). Looked up from germline, CDR1 is MDHEN and CDR2 is SYDVKM. Trimming cost V 6 bases and J 3 bases, with 12 bases left between them. This CDR3 is 13 amino acids long.

This clonotype was picked up a small number of times. The chain joins TRBV27 to TRBJ2-5; 7 nucleotides agree with TRBD1. V was clipped by 3 bases and J by 1 base; unmatched bases: 8. Germline V gene data show CDR1 as MNHEY and CDR2 as SMNVEV (reference sequence). The CDR3 spans 16 residues. CDR3 residues: CASSFRGQGSQETQYF. The CDR3 region has the DNA TGTGCCAGCAGTTTTAGGGGGCAGGGGTCCCAAGAGACCCAGTACTTC.

This clonotype was counted a few times. The chain employs TRBV2 and TRBJ2-5, with TRBD2 matching over 7 bases. The CDR3 is 13 residues long. Looked up from germline, CDR1 is SNHLY and CDR2 is FYNNEI. Trimming took 10 bases from V and 5 from J; bases not matched to a gene: 10. The chain's CDR3 is CATLSGVGETQYF. CDR3 in DNA: TGTGCCACCTTGAGCGGGGTAGGCGAGACCCAGTACTTC.

This clonotype was counted ten times or more. V gene TRBV29-1 combines with J gene TRBJ2-1, with 10 bases identical to TRBD2. Germline lookup yields CDR1 SQVTM and CDR2 ANQGSEA. This CDR3 is built from 14 residues. V dropped 7 bases and J dropped 15; count of bases not matched to a gene: 18. CDR3 sequence: CSAQKERGGGAPFF. The CDR3, as DNA: TGCAGCGCTCAGAAGGAGCGGGGGGGCGGGGCTCCGTTCTTC.

The chain recombines TRBV2 with TRBJ2-3, with TRBD2 as a possible D gene (5 bases). The CDR3 contains 12 residues. CDR1 SNHLY and CDR2 FYNNEI come from the germline V gene. Trimming removed 6 bases at V and 5 bases at J, with 9 bases between. CDR3 in amino acids: CASRLLEDTQYF. In DNA form, the CDR3 reads TGTGCCAGCAGATTACTAGAAGATACGCAGTATTTT.

This clonotype has just a few counts. The chain recombines TRBV2 with TRBJ2-6, with D perhaps matching TRBD1 (6 bases). Germline CDR1 SNHLY, CDR2 FYNNEI. This CDR3 comprises 16 residues. The V end lost 2 bases, the J end lost 2 bases, and 10 bases lay between the germline ends. The CDR3: CASSERGTAGANVLTF. The DNA of the CDR3 is TGTGCCAGCAGTGAAAGGGGGACCGCTGGGGCCAACGTCCTGACTTTC.

J is TRBJ1-2 and V is TRBV19; the match to TRBD1 covers 7 bases. The CDR3 covers 14 residues. Per the germline V gene, CDR1 is LNHDA and CDR2 is SQIVND (reference sequence). The J segment lost 5 bases and the V segment lost 5 bases, leaving 8 bases of the junction unmatched. The CDR3 DNA reads as TGTGCCAGTAGTCTCGAGACAGGGACATATGGCTACACCTTC. Its protein product is CASSLETGTYGYTF.

V usage is TRBV6-6 and J usage is TRBJ2-7; 7 bases map to TRBD1. Trimming cost V 2 bases and J 3 bases; bases outside gene matches: 1. Germline values: CDR1 MNHNY, CDR2 SVGAGI (reference sequence). The CDR3 contains 13 residues. Here the CDR3 DNA reads TGTGCCAGCAGTTACGGGACAGACTACGAGCAGTACTTC. Encoded protein: CASSYGTDYEQYF.

The chain is built from TRBV5-1 and TRBJ2-2; 11 bases align to TRBD1. The CDR3 extends over 16 amino acids. Losses at the gene ends were 3 bases for V and 7 bases for J; bases not matched to a gene: 8. The germline CDR1 and CDR2 sequences are SGHRS and YFSETQ. This CDR3 is CASSSSGTGGGGELFF. The CDR3 bases are TGCGCCAGCAGCTCCTCCGGGACAGGGGGAGGCGGGGAGCTGTTTTTT.

As concerns this clonotype: As the CDR3 is not closed by the conserved phenylalanine or tryptophan, this likely results from a read error. The rearrangement uses TRBV12-3 or TRBV12-4 and TRBJ1-1; D uncertain. The CDR3 is made up of 14 amino acids. V lost 7 bases and J lost 1, with 13 bases in between. In DNA, the CDR3 is TGTGCCAGCACCCCGTCTCGGGGGAACACTGAAGCTTTCCTT. This translates into CASTPSRGNTEAFL.

This clonotype showed up many times. The V call is TRBV7-9, the J call TRBJ2-2; TRBD1 matches 10 bases. The CDR3 consists of 16 residues. Germline V gene sequence: CDR1 SEHNR, CDR2 FQNEAQ (reference sequence). The J segment lost 4 bases and the V segment lost 5 bases, leaving 7 bases of the junction unmatched. CDR3: CASSPLGTGVTGELFF. The CDR3 nucleotides read TGTGCCAGCAGCCCTCTTGGGACAGGGGTCACCGGGGAGCTGTTTTTT. Filled out from reference TRBV7-9 and TRBJ2-2, the complete variable domain reads DTGVSQNPRHKITKRGQNVTFRCDPISEHNRLYWYRQTLGQGPEFLTYFQNEAQLEKSRLLSDRFSAERPKGSFSTLEIQRTEQGDSAMYLCASSPLGTGVTGELFFGEGSRLTVL.

The chain has TRBV6-1 and TRBJ2-7; 8 bases match TRBD2. Germline V gene lookup returns CDR1 MNHNS and CDR2 SASEGT. The V and J ends lost 6 bases and 4 bases, in that order; junction bases with no gene match: 5. The CDR3 is 13 residues long. Here the CDR3 DNA reads TGTGCCAGCAGCCATGGGACTAGATACGAGCAGTACTTC. Protein product: CASSHGTRYEQYF.

This clonotype has a count of ten or more. This sequence joins TRBV2 and TRBJ2-5, with a weak D call TRBD2 (6 bases). V lost 8 bases, J lost 2 bases, and 15 bases lay in between. This CDR3 spans 14 amino acids. The germline V gene encodes CDR1 SNHLY and CDR2 FYNNEI. Written as DNA, the CDR3 is TGTGCCAGCCTTCGGCGGGAAGGACAAGAGACCCAGTACTTC. It encodes CASLRREGQETQYF. Full variable domain (rest looked up from reference TRBV2 and TRBJ2-5): EPEVTQTPSHQVTQMGQEVILRCVPISNHLYFYWYRQILGQKVEFLVSFYNNEISEKSEIFDDQFSVERPDGSNFTLKIRSTKLEDSAMYFCASLRREGQETQYFGPGTRLLVL.

A note on this clonotype: A much larger clone differs by one base, so this may be a read error. The rearrangement links TRBV6-1 to TRBJ2-1; perhaps TRBD1 as D (6 bases). This CDR3 is 15 amino acids long. The germline V gene has CDR1 MNHNS and CDR2 SASEGT. CDR3 in amino acids: CTSSRSGVSRNEQFF. CDR3 DNA: TGTACCAGCAGTCGGTCAGGGGTCAGTAGGAATGAGCAGTTCTTC.

This clonotype has just a few counts. This chain uses TRBV7-8 with TRBJ1-1; D is unresolved. The germline gives CDR1 SGHVS, CDR2 FQNEAQ. The CDR3 runs 14 residues. Trimming removed 1 base at V and 0 bases at J, with 6 bases between. In DNA, the CDR3 is TGTGCCAGCAGCTTAGGTATAATGAACACTGAAGCTTTCTTT. Its translation: CASSLGIMNTEAFF.

This clonotype was recorded many times. The V and J genes are TRBV3-1 and TRBJ1-6, with D uncertain. The length of the CDR3 is 16 residues. Trimming removed 0 bases at V and 9 bases at J, with 15 bases between. CDR1 and CDR2 from the germline V gene are LGHDT and YNNKEL (reference sequence). CDR3: CASSQDGSVFVSPLHF. CDR3 sequence (DNA): TGTGCCAGCAGCCAAGACGGATCAGTCTTTGTTTCACCCCTCCACTTT.

This clonotype was detected ten times or more. The chain couples TRBV5-1 to TRBJ1-2; 9 bases are a match to TRBD1. V was pared by 4 bases and J by 3 bases, with 7 bases of the junction left unmatched. Germline V CDR1 and CDR2: SGHRS, YFSETQ. The CDR3 extends over 15 amino acids. CDR3: CASSPGDRDHYGYTF. Here the CDR3 DNA reads TGCGCCAGCAGCCCGGGGGACAGGGATCACTATGGCTACACCTTC.

This clonotype was recorded many times. The V and J genes are TRBV6-2 or TRBV6-3 and TRBJ2-1, with 12 positions matching TRBD2. Germline trimming cut 5 bases from V and 4 bases from J; bases unmatched to any gene: 6. CDR1 and CDR2 (germline): MNHEY, SVGEGT. The CDR3 is made up of 16 amino acids. CDR3 loop: CASSPNLAGGYNEQFF. In DNA, the CDR3 is TGTGCCAGCAGTCCGAATCTAGCGGGAGGGTACAATGAGCAGTTCTTC.

This clonotype was counted at least ten times. The V call is TRBV28, the J call TRBJ2-7; either TRBD1 or TRBD2 may fit D (5 bases each). Germline CDR1 reads MDHEN; CDR2 reads SYDVKM. The CDR3 totals 15 residues. V gave up 5 bases and J gave up 1 base, with 15 bases separating them. The CDR3 loop is CASSKPRDRSYEQYV. In nucleotides, the CDR3 is TGTGCCAGCAGTAAACCCCGGGACCGATCCTACGAGCAGTACGTC.

This clonotype has at least ten counts. The chain has TRBV5-1 and TRBJ2-1; TRBD2 might be the D (6 bases). Trimming left V 4 bases short and J 3 bases short, with 17 bases between. This CDR3 is 16 amino acids long. Germline CDR1 reads SGHRS; CDR2 reads YFSETQ. The CDR3 region is CASSPGVFNGYNEQFF. DNA of the CDR3: TGCGCCAGCAGCCCGGGGGTCTTTAATGGCTACAATGAGCAGTTCTTC. Together with reference TRBV5-1 and TRBJ2-1, the CDR3 gives the full variable domain: KAGVTQTPRYLIKTRGQQVTLSCSPISGHRSVSWYQQTPGQGLQFLFEYFSETQRNKGNFPGRFSGRQFSNSRSEMNVSTLELGDSALYLCASSPGVFNGYNEQFFGPGTRLTVL.